This TCR beta chain came from a study of T cells expressing NK-cell markers. Turning to the study itself: The study sequenced eight donors, seven HCMV-seropositive and one seronegative. Whole-study results and caveats: These clonotypes additionally ranked first within the CD3+CD56-NKG2C+ fraction of a few donors.

A 5'RACE template switching approach incorporating UMIs was used to make TCR beta cDNA. TCRdb re-called the 5' RACE reads; every CDR3 protein appears as one record, without DNA. The sample table includes hundreds of thousands of distinct CDR3 sequences. The CDR3 totals 13 residues. Germline CDR1 is SQVTM and CDR2 is ANQGSEA. About this clonotype itself: The antigen is undetermined.

The source is a woman between 18 and 69 years old in good health. The sequenced sample consisted of blood T cells: a sorted CD56 or NKG2C T cell subset, CD4+ or CD8+ T cells, or bulk PBMC T cells (not recorded which). V is TRBV29-1 and J is TRBJ2-2; the D call from TCRdb, TRBD2, cannot be confirmed without DNA. The CDR3 spells CSVRTDLPGELFF.